The 25 T cell receptor beta chains listed next were all sequenced from one sample in a study of response to subunit inactivated influenza vaccine. TCRdb re-analysed the RT-PCR reads in MiXCR, keeping a single row per CDR3 protein. The sample consists of almost 250,000 distinct CDR3 sequences, 9.5% to 15% of them appearing once. Source: non-naive T cells sorted from PBMCs, taken approximately 15 days before vaccination. These TCRs come from a man aged 45 to 65 who received an inactivated influenza vaccine.

This clonotype was seen only a few times. The V call is TRBV12-3 or TRBV12-4, the J call TRBJ2-1, with TRBD1 identical over 8 bases. This CDR3 comprises 13 residues. Trimming at V came to 6 bases and at J to 9 bases, leaving 7 bases not matched to a gene. This CDR3 reads CASSPGQGGEQFF. Here the CDR3 DNA reads TGTGCCAGCAGCCCTGGACAGGGTGGTGAGCAGTTCTTC.

This clonotype has more than one count but fewer than ten. The J gene is TRBJ2-2, the V gene TRBV27, with 9 bases fitting TRBD2. The CDR3 is 18 residues long. Looked up from germline, CDR1 is MNHEY and CDR2 is SMNVEV (reference sequence). J lost 5 bases, V lost 5 bases, and 15 bases had no gene match. In DNA form, the CDR3 reads TGTGCCAGCAGTCCGAAGACTAGCGGAATGGCGCGGACCGGGGAGCTGTTTTTT. Protein sequence: CASSPKTSGMARTGELFF.

About this clonotype itself: The junction departs from germline at one end; a sequencing error may be responsible. This chain links TRBV20-1 with TRBJ1-2; TRBD1 matches at 9 bases. CDR3 length equals 11 residues. Germline CDR1 is DFQATT and CDR2 is SNEGSKA (reference sequence). The CDR3 spells CSAPGQGTTAF. The CDR3 DNA is TGCAGTGCTCCGGGACAGGGAACCACGGCTTTC.

This clonotype was seen only a few times. The chain recombines TRBV3-1 with TRBJ2-7, with 9 bases aligning to TRBD1. The CDR3 totals 18 residues. CDR1 and CDR2 (germline): LGHDT, YNNKEL (reference sequence). J lost 7 bases, V lost 1 base, and 17 bases had no gene match. CDR3 bases: TGTGCCAGCAGCCAAGGAATTTTTCCGGGACAGGGTGTTTTGGAGCAGTACTTC. Translation: CASSQGIFPGQGVLEQYF.

This clonotype was seen ten or more times. The chain joins TRBV4-2 to TRBJ2-1; 7 nucleotides match TRBD2. The CDR3 extends over 14 amino acids. V shed 3 bases and J 7 bases; nucleotides not matched to a gene: 6. Germline CDR1 LGHNA, CDR2 YNFKEQ. The CDR3, as DNA: TGTGCCAGCAGCCACCCCGGGACTAAGAATGAGCAGTTCTTC. Translating gives CASSHPGTKNEQFF.

The sample holds a few counts of this clonotype. The chain uses TRBV29-1 and TRBJ2-7, with D perhaps matching TRBD1 or TRBD2 (5 bases each). The CDR3 runs 11 residues. In germline, CDR1 is SQVTM, CDR2 ANQGSEA. V was trimmed by 6 bases and J by 6 bases, leaving 12 bases between them. This CDR3 is CSVGVGGEQYF. For the CDR3, the DNA is TGCAGCGTGGGGGTAGGCGGCGAGCAGTACTTC.

V usage is TRBV5-1 and J usage is TRBJ2-6, with 9 bases that match TRBD1. The V and J ends lost 3 bases and 4 bases, in that order; junction bases with no gene match: 11. The CDR3 runs to 18 residues. Germline V gene sequence: CDR1 SGHRS, CDR2 YFSETQ. The CDR3 loop reads CASSSLTGGGLGANVLTF. The CDR3 coding sequence is TGCGCCAGCAGCTCACTTACAGGGGGCGGTCTGGGGGCCAACGTCCTGACTTTC.

Details on this clonotype: Because the CDR3 is missing its conserved closing phenylalanine or tryptophan, this is likely a read error. The chain combines TRBV5-1 with TRBJ1-1; D unresolved. This CDR3 region has 13 residues. Germline V lookup: CDR1 SGHRS, CDR2 YFSETQ. The V end lost 4 bases, the J end lost 2 bases, and 9 bases lay between the germline ends. The CDR3 loop is CASSVEVNTEAFL. CDR3 in DNA: TGCGCCAGCAGCGTCGAGGTTAACACTGAAGCTTTCCTT.

The chain joins TRBV5-1 to TRBJ2-3; 11 bases map to TRBD2. CDR1 is SGHRS and CDR2 is YFSETQ in the germline V gene. The V and J ends lost 3 bases and 5 bases, in that order; junction bases with no gene match: 2. This CDR3 region has 14 residues. The CDR3 DNA reads as TGCGCCAGCAGCTCGGGGACTAGCGGAGATACGCAGTATTTT. Protein product: CASSSGTSGDTQYF.

This clonotype has just a few counts. This chain joins TRBV11-1 and TRBJ2-5; unclear D gene. The CDR3 spans 14 residues. V was clipped by 5 bases and J by 3 bases, with 13 bases between them. From germline, CDR1 is SGHAT and CDR2 FQDESV (reference sequence). CDR3 DNA: TGTGCCAGCAGCCCAAGCTATTCGGAAGAGACCCAGTACTTC. Its protein product is CASSPSYSEETQYF.

At least ten counts were recorded for this clonotype. This sequence joins TRBV28 and TRBJ2-5; D is undetermined. V was trimmed by 2 bases and J by 4 bases, leaving 8 bases between them. Germline CDR1 is MDHEN and CDR2 is SYDVKM. The CDR3 runs 13 residues. The CDR3 DNA reads TGTGCCAGCAGTTTAGGGATGAGAGAGACCCAGTACTTC. Its protein product is CASSLGMRETQYF.

This clonotype was picked up a small number of times. The chain carries TRBV20-1 and TRBJ2-2; TRBD2 might be the D (6 bases). The V gene's germline CDR1 is DFQATT and CDR2 SNEGSKA (reference sequence). The V gene lost 2 bases and the J gene lost 9 bases, with 10 bases spanning the gap. This CDR3 is built from 12 residues. This CDR3 is CSARTGGWELFF. As DNA, the CDR3 is TGCAGTGCTAGAACCGGGGGTTGGGAGCTGTTTTTT.

There are a few counts of this clonotype. The rearrangement links TRBV6-1 to TRBJ2-2; D is possibly TRBD2 (5 bases). The germline V gene has CDR1 MNHNS and CDR2 SASEGT. The ends were cut back, 4 bases at V and 5 bases at J, with 14 bases in the middle. CDR3 length equals 15 residues. DNA for the CDR3: TGTGCCAGCAGTGCCGAACGGGGTAAAACCGGGGAGCTGTTTTTT. Its translation: CASSAERGKTGELFF.

The V gene is TRBV19, the J gene TRBJ2-2; weak D call: TRBD2 (6 bases). Germline V CDR1 and CDR2: LNHDA, SQIVND (reference sequence). V was trimmed by 7 bases and J by 8 bases, leaving 17 bases between them. The CDR3 has 14 amino acids. The CDR3 DNA is TGTGCCAGTAAGCTCCGGGAGCCATCTGGGGAGCTGTTTTTT. This gives the protein CASKLREPSGELFF. The entire variable domain, with the rest obtained from reference TRBV19 and TRBJ2-2, is as follows: DGGITQSPKYLFRKEGQNVTLSCEQNLNHDAMYWYRQDPGQGLRLIYYSQIVNDFQKGDIAEGYSVSREKKESFPLTVTSAQKNPTAFYLCASKLREPSGELFFGEGSRLTVL.

V is TRBV10-3 and J is TRBJ2-2, with D possibly matching TRBD2 (5 bases). This CDR3 is 16 amino acids long. V lost 8 bases to trimming and J lost 0 bases, with 16 bases between them. Germline-derived CDR1 and CDR2 are ENHRY and SYGVKD. The CDR3 DNA sequence: TGTGCCATCTTAATCGCGGGCCGCTCGAACACCGGGGAGCTGTTTTTT. Translation gives CAILIAGRSNTGELFF.

The CDR3 is CASSPGQGVVDEQFF. The CDR3 DNA is TGTGCCAGCAGCCCGGGACAGGGGGTAGTTGATGAGCAGTTCTTC. This rearrangement joins TRBV7-3 to TRBJ2-1, with 11 bases that match TRBD1. The germline gives CDR1 SGHTA, CDR2 FQGTGA. The ends lost 5 bases at V and 8 bases at J; junction bases unmatched: 8. The CDR3 runs 15 residues.

This clonotype has only a few counts. V usage is TRBV2 and J usage is TRBJ1-6; maybe TRBD1 (6 bases). CDR1 is SNHLY, CDR2 FYNNEI, per germline. This CDR3 has 15 residues. Trimming cost V 7 bases and J 5 bases, with 15 bases left between them. The CDR3 here is CASKAQRGNNSPLHF. The CDR3 nucleotides read TGTGCCAGCAAAGCCCAGAGGGGGAATAATTCACCCCTCCACTTT.

This clonotype was seen a few times. The chain links TRBV20-1 to TRBJ2-7; 9 positions match TRBD1. The germline CDR1 and CDR2 sequences are DFQATT and SNEGSKA (reference sequence). The trim removed 4 bases at V and 3 bases at J, leaving 4 bases unmatched. The CDR3 contains 13 residues. Written as DNA, the CDR3 is TGCAGTGCTAACAACAGGGGGCACTACGAGCAGTACTTC. Residues: CSANNRGHYEQYF.

This clonotype was detected a few times. The J gene is TRBJ1-4, the V gene TRBV7-9; 8 nucleotides align to TRBD1. The germline CDR1 and CDR2 sequences are SEHNR and FQNEAQ (reference sequence). V shed 7 bases, J shed 8 bases, and the junction held 9 bases outside the gene matches. CDR3 length equals 14 residues. DNA of the CDR3: TGTGCCAGCACCAAAAGACAGGGGAAGGAAAAACTGTTTTTT. Translating gives CASTKRQGKEKLFF. Using reference TRBV7-9 and TRBJ1-4 for the parts outside the CDR3, the full variable domain is DTGVSQNPRHKITKRGQNVTFRCDPISEHNRLYWYRQTLGQGPEFLTYFQNEAQLEKSRLLSDRFSAERPKGSFSTLEIQRTEQGDSAMYLCASTKRQGKEKLFFGSGTQLSVL.

The chain combines TRBV12-3 or TRBV12-4 with TRBJ1-3, with D hard to call. The CDR3 totals 14 residues. Trimming took off 5 bases at V and 4 bases at J, with 12 bases between the two ends. The CDR3 is CASSDSGVGNTIYF. In DNA form, the CDR3 reads TGTGCCAGCAGTGACTCCGGGGTAGGAAACACCATATATTTT.

The chain carries TRBV4-1 and TRBJ1-5, with D possibly matching TRBD1 (5 bases). The CDR3 consists of 17 residues. Germline CDR1 is MGHRA and CDR2 is YSYEKL. Trimming shortened V by 4 bases and J by 0 bases, and 16 bases separated the two germline ends. In nucleotides, the CDR3 is TGCGCCAGCAGCCCGCTGGGAGGGGCCGATAGCAATCAGCCCCAGCATTTT. Protein product: CASSPLGGADSNQPQHF.

This rearrangement joins TRBV3-1 to TRBJ1-4; D gene uncertain. V was clipped by 3 bases and J by 3 bases, with 11 bases between them. This CDR3 has 15 residues. CDR1 and CDR2 from the germline V gene are LGHDT and YNNKEL (reference sequence). The CDR3 nucleotides are TGTGCCAGCAGCCAGGGAATGGTGGCTAATGAAAAACTGTTTTTT. It yields the protein CASSQGMVANEKLFF.

This clonotype has just a few counts. The chain couples TRBV13 to TRBJ1-5, with 11 bases matching TRBD1. V shed 4 bases and J 7 bases; nucleotides not matched to a gene: 3. Germline values: CDR1 PRHDT, CDR2 FYEKMQ (reference sequence). The CDR3 totals 14 residues. The CDR3 DNA is TGTGCCAGCAGCTGGACAGGGGGCAGGCAGCCCCAGCATTTT. Encoded protein: CASSWTGGRQPQHF.

The table lists this clonotype with many counts. This chain uses TRBV5-1 with TRBJ1-4, with 11 bases identical to TRBD1. CDR1 SGHRS and CDR2 YFSETQ come from the germline V gene. CDR3 length equals 15 residues. Trimming cost V 1 base and J 8 bases; bases outside gene matches: 4. The CDR3 region is CASSLTGTGGEKLFF. Written as DNA, the CDR3 is TGCGCCAGCAGCTTGACCGGGACAGGGGGGGAAAAACTGTTTTTT.

The rearrangement links TRBV28 to TRBJ2-3; 7 positions match TRBD2. Trimming removed 8 bases from V and 1 base from J; junction bases left unmatched: 12. The CDR3 has 16 amino acids. Per the germline V gene, CDR1 is MDHEN and CDR2 is SYDVKM. The CDR3 protein is CASQTGLEAGTDTQYF. In DNA, the CDR3 is TGTGCCAGCCAAACCGGACTAGAGGCTGGCACAGATACGCAGTATTTT.